The rows below give T cell receptor beta chains drawn from one sample of a study of blood T cells in healthy people across ages. TCRdb passed the 5' RACE reads through MiXCR, listing each CDR3 protein once. This repertoire shows 1.2 million to 1.5 million distinct CDR3 sequences, 40% to 50% found once; its top ten account for 7.9%. Source material: blood. The origin of the receptors is a woman aged 18 to 35 in good health. Both conserved end residues are part of each CDR3. A D gene is named only where the DNA matches it firmly. Rows give clone size only sometimes, using once, few, many, or a class for an expanded clone.

J gene,V gene,clone size,D gene,CDR3 DNA,CDR3 protein
TRBJ2-7,TRBV5-1,-,-,TGCGCCAGCAGCTTGTTAGGCCATCCTGAGCAGTACTTC,CASSLLGHPEQYF
TRBJ1-2,TRBV7-9,once,-,TGCACCAGCAGCTTAGATGGGGAAGTTAGCTATGGCTACACCTTC,CTSSLDGEVSYGYTF
TRBJ1-1,TRBV5-1,many,TRBD1,TGCGCCAGCAGCTTGGCAGGGGGCCTGAACACTGAAGCTTTCTTT,CASSLAGGLNTEAFF
TRBJ2-1,TRBV20-1,-,-,TGCAGTGCTAGAGATTACGGAGGGACCGTCAATGAGCAGTTCTTC,CSARDYGGTVNEQFF
TRBJ1-2,TRBV27,once,TRBD1,TGTGCCAGCAGTTTGACGGGACAGGACAACTATGGCTACACCTTC,CASSLTGQDNYGYTF
TRBJ2-2,TRBV6-6,-,TRBD2,TGTGCCAGCAGCACCATTAGCGGGAGGGCCGGCGGGGAGCTGTTTTTT,CASSTISGRAGGELFF
TRBJ2-3,TRBV3-1,-,TRBD1,TGTGCCAGCAGCCCATGGGACAGAACAGATACGCAGTATTTT,CASSPWDRTDTQYF
TRBJ1-5,TRBV9,-,TRBD1,TGTGCCAGCAGCTCGGGACAGAATCAGCCCCAGCATTTT,CASSSGQNQPQHF
TRBJ2-7,TRBV4-2,few,-,TGTGCCAGCAGCCCTTTGCCAGGGCTCTACGAGCAGTACTTC,CASSPLPGLYEQYF
TRBJ2-3,TRBV20-1,-,-,TGCAGTGCTAGAGATATTGATCGGGTCCTCACAGATACGCAGTATTTT,CSARDIDRVLTDTQYF
TRBJ2-5,TRBV20-1,few,TRBD1,TGCAGTGCAGCTGACAGGGGTTATGGAGAGACCCAGTACTTC,CSAADRGYGETQYF
TRBJ2-7,TRBV25-1,many,TRBD1,TGTGCCAGCAGTCCCTTAGGGACAGGGTCTAACGAGCAGTACTTC,CASSPLGTGSNEQYF
TRBJ2-1,TRBV27,many,-,TGTGCCAGCAGTCATGACAGGACGTTACAGAATGAGCAGTTCTTC,CASSHDRTLQNEQFF
TRBJ1-3,TRBV20-1,few,TRBD1,TGCAGTGTGTTCAGGGGGGCTGGAAACACCATATATTTT,CSVFRGAGNTIYF
TRBJ1-1,TRBV6-5,-,-,TGTGCCAGCAGTTACGTCGCGACAGGTACCGGTAGCACTGAAGCTTTCTTT,CASSYVATGTGSTEAFF
TRBJ2-3,TRBV19,-,TRBD1,TGTGCCAGTAGTTATTTTTCGGACAGGGCGGCAGATACGCAGTATTTT,CASSYFSDRAADTQYF
TRBJ1-1,TRBV5-1,-,-,TGCGCCAGCAGCTTTTCAGCCGCCGCGGGGAACACTGAAGCTTTCTTT,CASSFSAAAGNTEAFF
TRBJ1-1,TRBV12-5,-,-,TGTGCTAGTGGTCCGACAGGTACGGGAATGAACACTGAAGCTTTCTTT,CASGPTGTGMNTEAFF
TRBJ2-7,TRBV20-1,-,TRBD1,TGCAGTGCCAACTCCCCCGGACAGGGGCCTTCCTACGAGCAGTACTTC,CSANSPGQGPSYEQYF
TRBJ2-1,TRBV12-3/TRBV12-4,-,TRBD1,TGTGCCAGCAGTTTGCTGGGACAGCGCAATGAGCAGTTCTTC,CASSLLGQRNEQFF
TRBJ1-6,TRBV25-1,-,-,TGTGCCAGCAGTGACGGGACCTATAATTCACCCCTCCACTTT,CASSDGTYNSPLHF
TRBJ2-7,TRBV9,once,-,TGTGCCAGCGGCACCCGGTTAGCGGCCTACAATGAGCAGTACTTC,CASGTRLAAYNEQYF
TRBJ2-7,TRBV5-1,-,-,TGCGCCAGCAGCCCACCTTCCCTTCGGGACGAGCTGTACTTC,CASSPPSLRDELYF
TRBJ1-1,TRBV7-2,few,-,TGTGCCAGCAGCTTTACTCCCGGGGACACTGAAGCTTTCTTT,CASSFTPGDTEAFF
TRBJ2-5,TRBV6-2/TRBV6-3,-,-,TGTGCCAGCAGTTACCTGGGGAAAGAGACCCAGTACTTC,CASSYLGKETQYF
TRBJ2-1,TRBV6-5,-,-,TGTGCCAGCAGCCCGTCTTACGCGGGATGGGGGAATGAGCAGTTCTTC,CASSPSYAGWGNEQFF
TRBJ1-6,TRBV20-1,many,-,TGCAGTGCTTCACAGGGTAGAGCGGGTTGGGGCTTTTCACCCCTCCACTTT,CSASQGRAGWGFSPLHF
TRBJ2-1,TRBV24-1,-,-,TGTGCCACCAGTGATTCCCGGGCCACCATGGGGCCCTACAATGAGCAGTTCTTC,CATSDSRATMGPYNEQFF
TRBJ1-1,TRBV3-1,-,-,TGTGCCAGCAGCCAATCCGGGGGCCGGAACACTGAAGCTTTCTTT,CASSQSGGRNTEAFF
TRBJ2-7,TRBV4-1,-,TRBD2,TGTGCCAGCAGCCAAGTGACTAGCGGGAACTACGAGCAGTACTTC,CASSQVTSGNYEQYF
TRBJ1-1,TRBV27,few,-,TGTGCCAGCAGACCGCGGGGGATTTCCGAAGGGGCTTTCTTT,CASRPRGISEGAFF
TRBJ2-7,TRBV20-1,-,TRBD2,TGCAGTGCCAGGGCCTTGGCGGGGGGGCCATACGAGCAGTACTTC,CSARALAGGPYEQYF
TRBJ2-7,TRBV6-7,-,TRBD1,TGTGCCAGCAGTCCGGACAGGAGGAACGAGCAGTACTTC,CASSPDRRNEQYF
TRBJ1-2,TRBV2,-,TRBD1,TGTGCCAGCAACCGACACGACAGGGTTGATGGCTACACCTTC,CASNRHDRVDGYTF
TRBJ2-7,TRBV20-1,-,TRBD2,TGCAGTGCTAGAGATGGGGGGGGGATGGTCGAGCAGTACTTC,CSARDGGGMVEQYF
TRBJ2-5,TRBV9,-,TRBD2,TGTGCCAGCAGCCCAAGGACTAGCGGGAGGGCCTTAGAGACCCAGTACTTC,CASSPRTSGRALETQYF
TRBJ1-2,TRBV4-3,-,-,TGCGCCAGCAGCCAGATAGGGGCGGGGAACTATGGCTACACCTTC,CASSQIGAGNYGYTF
TRBJ2-5,TRBV14,-,TRBD1,TGTGCCAGCACTTGGACAGGGGAAGGGACCCAGTACTTC,CASTWTGEGTQYF
TRBJ2-3,TRBV5-1,-,-,TGCGCCAGCAGCTTGGTCTCCCGTCCAGATACGCAGTATTTT,CASSLVSRPDTQYF
TRBJ2-3,TRBV10-3,-,TRBD2,TGTGCCATCAGTGACCAATGGGGGGGGACTAGCGGGCCTGGAACCACAGATACGCAGTATTTT,CAISDQWGGTSGPGTTDTQYF
TRBJ2-1,TRBV5-1,few,-,TGCGCCAGCAGCTTGGAAAGGGGCAGGGCGAATGAGCAGTTCTTC,CASSLERGRANEQFF
TRBJ2-3,TRBV3-1,few,-,TGTGCCAGCAGCCAAAGGGTAACACCCACCGCAGATACGCAGTATTTT,CASSQRVTPTADTQYF
TRBJ2-7,TRBV7-2,-,-,TGTGCCAGCAGCTCGCAACTAGGCAATGAGCAGTACTTC,CASSSQLGNEQYF
TRBJ2-1,TRBV20-1,-,-,TGCAGTGCTAGAGATCTGGGCGGGGTATACAATGAGCAGTTCTTC,CSARDLGGVYNEQFF
TRBJ2-7,TRBV6-5,few,-,TGTGCCAGCAGTTACGAGGTCGGCGGAAACGAGCAGTACTTC,CASSYEVGGNEQYF
TRBJ2-3,TRBV7-2,-,TRBD2,TGTGCCGGCAGCCCCCGTACTAGCGCCAACACAGATACGCAGTATTTT,CAGSPRTSANTDTQYF
TRBJ1-1,TRBV7-2,once,-,TGTGCCAGCAGCAAGGACGGGGGAGGGACTGAAGCTTTCTTT,CASSKDGGGTEAFF
TRBJ2-7,TRBV5-8,-,-,TGTGCCAGCAGCTTTACCGGGACTGTCTCCTACGAGCAGTACTTC,CASSFTGTVSYEQYF
TRBJ2-7,TRBV4-1,-,-,TGCGCCAGCAGCCAAGTTCTTGCGGGACCCTACGAGCAGTACTTC,CASSQVLAGPYEQYF
TRBJ1-1,TRBV7-2,-,-,TGTGCCAGCAGCCTAACGACAGGAGCCACTGAAGCTTTCTTT,CASSLTTGATEAFF
TRBJ1-1,TRBV10-3,-,-,TGTGCCATCAGTGAGTCCGGGGTTACTGAAGCTTTCTTT,CAISESGVTEAFF
TRBJ1-3,TRBV9,once,-,TGTGCCAGCAGCTCCGGCGGGACGCTTGGAAACACCATATATTTT,CASSSGGTLGNTIYF
TRBJ2-1,TRBV20-1,-,TRBD2,TGCAGTGCCAGGGGGCTAGCGGGAGGGCCAAGAAATGAGCAGTTCTTC,CSARGLAGGPRNEQFF
TRBJ1-5,TRBV5-1,-,TRBD1,TGCGCCAGCAGCTTGACCCCGGGACAGGGGAATCAGCCCCAGCATTTT,CASSLTPGQGNQPQHF
TRBJ2-7,TRBV3-1,-,-,TGTGCCAGCAGCTCCCAGGACCACGAGCAGTACTTC,CASSSQDHEQYF
TRBJ1-4,TRBV7-8,few,-,TGTGCCAGCAGTCCACGTAATGAAAAACTGTTTTTT,CASSPRNEKLFF
TRBJ2-1,TRBV29-1,once,-,TGCAGTATCGTGGGGACAAAGGGAAATGAGCAGTTCTTC,CSIVGTKGNEQFF
TRBJ2-7,TRBV7-2,-,TRBD2,TGTGCCAGCAGCGCTCGAGCGGGGTCCTACGAGCAGTACTTT,CASSARAGSYEQYF
TRBJ2-3,TRBV20-1,-,TRBD2,TGCAGTGCTAGAGGGGAGGGCACGCAGTATTTT,CSARGEGTQYF
TRBJ2-7,TRBV7-2,-,-,TGTGCCAGCAGCCGCGTAGGGGCCCACGAGCAGTACTTC,CASSRVGAHEQYF